The clone carrying this T cell receptor (beta chain) came up many times. Its target is unknown. V was shortened by 1 base and J by 7 bases, with 16 bases between the two germline ends. Germline values: CDR1 LGHNA, CDR2 YNFKEQ. This CDR3 region has 15 residues. TCRdb reprocessed the 5' RACE reads via MiXCR and lists one record per CDR3 protein. The sample shows around 300,000 distinct CDR3 sequences, around 10% of them seen only once. The data were taken from a study of CD8 T cells in ankylosing spondylitis. Study findings and constraints: A CD8+ phenotype characterized the disease-linked clones, which were relatively rare in peripheral blood.

The clonotype was recovered from a female donor with ankylosing spondylitis or in good health (not recorded which). The rearrangement uses TRBV4-2 and TRBJ1-2; possibly TRBD1 for D (6 bases). The specimen sequenced was blood, either unsorted or a sorted T cell fraction (not recorded which). In DNA, the CDR3 is TGTGCCAGCAGCCAAGGGACAGTGGGGTTCGCTGGCTACACCTTC. It yields the protein CASSQGTVGFAGYTF.